A selection of T cell receptor beta chains follows, all from one sample in a study of cytomegalovirus exposure and HLA in healthy donors. Measured with immunoSEQ multiplex PCR; TCRdb has only the in-frame clones, and not every one. The sample has about 140,000 clones, roughly four fifths seen once. Sequencing was done on a sample of PBMCs. These receptors originate from a woman aged 50 to 60 in good health and CMV-seronegative. The CDR3 runs from the conserved cysteine through the conserved F or W. The order of the fields is clone size, J gene, D gene, V gene, CDR3 DNA, CDR3 protein. D genes are given only for firm matches. Size is omitted from some rows. Given values are once, few, many or a class for expanded clones.

. TRBJ2-7 TRBD1 TRBV19 TGTGCCAGTAGTCCCGGGACAGGGGGCTATGCCTACGAGCAGTACTTC CASSPGTGGYAYEQYF
. TRBJ1-2 . TRBV27 TGTGCCAGCAGTCCAGGGGCCCGCTATGGCTACACCTTC CASSPGARYGYTF
. TRBJ2-7 TRBD1 TRBV19 TGTGCCAGTAGTATACCAGGGGGCGGGTACGAGCAGTACTTC CASSIPGGGYEQYF
. TRBJ2-2 TRBD2 TRBV7-8 TGTGCCAGCAGCACTAGGGCGGGGGGGGACGGTCGGGAGCTGTTTTTT CASSTRAGGDGRELFF
. TRBJ2-7 . TRBV2 TGTGCCAGCAGTGCTTCGACAGCGTCCTACGAGCAGTACTTC CASSASTASYEQYF
. TRBJ1-2 . TRBV2 TGTGCCAGCAGTGAAGCGATGACAAACTATGGCTACACCTTC CASSEAMTNYGYTF
. TRBJ2-7 . TRBV19 TGTGCCAGTAGTGTCCAGGGTTCCTACGAGCAGTACTTC CASSVQGSYEQYF
. TRBJ1-4 TRBD1 TRBV19 TGTGCCAGTAGTCGTAACAGGGGGCCGGATGAAAAACTGTTTTTT CASSRNRGPDEKLFF
. TRBJ2-1 . TRBV5-1 TGCGCCAGCAGAGAAGGTAGCGGCCACAATGAGCAGTTCTTC CASREGSGHNEQFF
. TRBJ2-1 TRBD1 TRBV5-6 TGTGCCAGCAGCTTGGAATATGGACAGGGGTTCAACAATGAGCAGTTCTTC CASSLEYGQGFNNEQFF
. TRBJ2-1 TRBD2 TRBV9 TGTGCCAGCAGCACATTTAGCGGGGGGGCCTTGAATGAGCAGTTCTTC CASSTFSGGALNEQFF
. TRBJ1-1 TRBD1 TRBV4-2 TGTGCCAGCAGCCCGAAGGGACAGTTAAGTGCTGAAGCTTTCTTT CASSPKGQLSAEAFF
. TRBJ1-4 TRBD1 TRBV7-9 TGTGCCAGCAGACCCGGGACAGGGAGTGAAAAACTGTTTTTT CASRPGTGSEKLFF
. TRBJ2-7 . TRBV4-1 TGCGCCAGCAGCCAAGGGAATAGGCGGTTAGCCTACGAGCAGTACTTC CASSQGNRRLAYEQYF
. TRBJ1-6 TRBD1 TRBV7-2 TGTGCCAGCAGCCGCGGGACAGGGGATGGGTCACCCCTCCACTTT CASSRGTGDGSPLHF
. TRBJ2-1 . TRBV18 TGTGCCAGCTCATCAGCGGGCGGTGTGGGTGAGCAGTTCTTC CASSSAGGVGEQFF
once TRBJ2-7 TRBD1 TRBV11-2 TGTGCCAGCACCAGGACAGGGGTTTACGAGCAGTACTTC CASTRTGVYEQYF
. TRBJ2-3 TRBD2 TRBV30 TGTGCCTGGAGCGCAGGGAAGCGGGGGGGAATAGATACGCAGTATTTT CAWSAGKRGGIDTQYF
few TRBJ1-4 . TRBV30 TGTGCCTGGAGTGTACGGAATGAAAAACTGTTTTTT CAWSVRNEKLFF
. TRBJ2-7 . TRBV6-5 TGTGCCAGCAGTTACTCGGGGGGAAGCTCCTACGAGCAGTACTTC CASSYSGGSSYEQYF